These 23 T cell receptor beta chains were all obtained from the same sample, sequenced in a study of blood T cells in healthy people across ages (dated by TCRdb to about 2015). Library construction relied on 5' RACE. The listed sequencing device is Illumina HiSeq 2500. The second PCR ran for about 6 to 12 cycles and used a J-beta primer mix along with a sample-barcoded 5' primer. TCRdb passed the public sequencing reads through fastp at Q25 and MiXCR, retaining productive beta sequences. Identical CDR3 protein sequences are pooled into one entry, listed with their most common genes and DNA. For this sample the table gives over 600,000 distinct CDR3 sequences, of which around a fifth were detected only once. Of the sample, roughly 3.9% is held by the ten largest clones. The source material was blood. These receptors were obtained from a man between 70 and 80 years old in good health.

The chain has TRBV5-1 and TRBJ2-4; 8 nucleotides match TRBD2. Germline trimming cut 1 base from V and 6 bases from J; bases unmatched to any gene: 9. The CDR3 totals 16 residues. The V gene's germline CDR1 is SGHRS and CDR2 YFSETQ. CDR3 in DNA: TGCGCCAGCAGCTTGCTGCCGCGGGAGGCAGGAAACATTCAGTACTTC. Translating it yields CASSLLPREAGNIQYF.

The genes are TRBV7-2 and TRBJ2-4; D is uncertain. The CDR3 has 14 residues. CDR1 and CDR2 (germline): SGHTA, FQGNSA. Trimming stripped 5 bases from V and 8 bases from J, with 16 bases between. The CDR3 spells CASSLDVRGDIQYF. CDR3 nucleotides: TGTGCCAGCAGCCTCGATGTTCGAGGCGACATTCAGTACTTC.

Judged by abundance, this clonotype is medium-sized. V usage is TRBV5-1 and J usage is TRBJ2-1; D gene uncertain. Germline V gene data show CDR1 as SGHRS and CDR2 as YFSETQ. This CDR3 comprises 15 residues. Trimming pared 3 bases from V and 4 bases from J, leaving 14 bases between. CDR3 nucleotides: TGCGCCAGCAGCTCGAGGACGGATAATTACAATGAGCAGTTCTTC. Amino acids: CASSSRTDNYNEQFF.

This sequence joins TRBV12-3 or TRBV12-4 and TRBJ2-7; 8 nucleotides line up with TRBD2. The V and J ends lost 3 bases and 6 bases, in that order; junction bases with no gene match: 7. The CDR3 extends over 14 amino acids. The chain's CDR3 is CASSFNAGGGEQYF. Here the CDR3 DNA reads TGTGCCAGCAGTTTCAATGCGGGAGGTGGCGAGCAGTACTTC.

The CDR3 sequence is CASRGTGNSPLHF. CDR3 nucleotide sequence: TGTGCCAGCAGAGGGACAGGGAATTCACCCCTCCACTTT. V usage is TRBV12-3 or TRBV12-4 and J usage is TRBJ1-6, with 9 bases matching TRBD1. The J segment lost 7 bases and the V segment lost 6 bases, leaving 1 base of the junction unmatched. The CDR3 loop spans 13 amino acids.

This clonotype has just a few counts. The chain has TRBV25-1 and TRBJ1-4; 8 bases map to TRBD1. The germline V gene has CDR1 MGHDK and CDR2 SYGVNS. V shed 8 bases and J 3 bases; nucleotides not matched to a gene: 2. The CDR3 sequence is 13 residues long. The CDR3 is CASGTGANEKLFF. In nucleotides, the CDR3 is TGTGCCAGCGGGACAGGTGCTAATGAAAAACTGTTTTTT. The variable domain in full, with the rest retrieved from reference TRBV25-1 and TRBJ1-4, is EADIYQTPRYLVIGTGKKITLECSQTMGHDKMYWYQQDPGMELHLIHYSYGVNSTEKGDLSSESTVSRIRTEHFPLTLESARPSHTSQYLCASGTGANEKLFFGSGTQLSVL.

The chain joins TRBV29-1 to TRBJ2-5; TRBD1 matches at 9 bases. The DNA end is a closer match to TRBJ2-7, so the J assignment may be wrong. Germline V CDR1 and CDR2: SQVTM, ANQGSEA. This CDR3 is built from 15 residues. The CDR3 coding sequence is TGCAGCGTTGAAGACCCTACAGGGGGCCCCTACGAGCAGTACTTC. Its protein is CSVEDPTGGPYEQYF.

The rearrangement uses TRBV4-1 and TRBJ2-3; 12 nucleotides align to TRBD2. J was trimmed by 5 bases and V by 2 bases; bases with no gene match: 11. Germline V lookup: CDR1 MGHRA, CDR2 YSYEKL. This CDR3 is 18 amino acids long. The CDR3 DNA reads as TGCGCCAGCAGCCAACCCCTCGGGCTAGCGGGAGGGGGAGATACGCAGTATTTT. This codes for CASSQPLGLAGGGDTQYF.

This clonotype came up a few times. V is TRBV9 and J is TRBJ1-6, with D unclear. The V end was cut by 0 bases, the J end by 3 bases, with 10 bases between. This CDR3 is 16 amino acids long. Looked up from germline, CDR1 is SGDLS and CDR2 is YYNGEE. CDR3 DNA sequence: TGTGCCAGCAGCGTAGACGCAGGAGACTATAATTCACCCCTCCACTTT. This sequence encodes CASSVDAGDYNSPLHF. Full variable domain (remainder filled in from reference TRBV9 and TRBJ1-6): DSGVTQTPKHLITATGQRVTLRCSPRSGDLSVYWYQQSLDQGLQFLIQYYNGEERAKGNILERFSAQQFPDLHSELNLSSLELGDSALYFCASSVDAGDYNSPLHFGNGTRLTVT.

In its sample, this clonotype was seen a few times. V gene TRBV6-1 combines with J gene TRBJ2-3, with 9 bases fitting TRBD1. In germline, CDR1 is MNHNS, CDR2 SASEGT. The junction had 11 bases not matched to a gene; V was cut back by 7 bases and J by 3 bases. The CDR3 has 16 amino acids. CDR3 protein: CASTETGGKRTDTQYF. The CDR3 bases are TGTGCCAGCACCGAGACAGGGGGGAAGAGAACAGATACGCAGTATTTT.

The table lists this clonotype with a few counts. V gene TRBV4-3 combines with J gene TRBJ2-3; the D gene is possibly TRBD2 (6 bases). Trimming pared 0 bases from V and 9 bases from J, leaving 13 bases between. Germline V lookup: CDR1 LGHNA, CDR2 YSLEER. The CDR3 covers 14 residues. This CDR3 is CASSQERLEGTQYF. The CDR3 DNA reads TGCGCCAGCAGCCAAGAGAGATTGGAGGGCACGCAGTATTTT.

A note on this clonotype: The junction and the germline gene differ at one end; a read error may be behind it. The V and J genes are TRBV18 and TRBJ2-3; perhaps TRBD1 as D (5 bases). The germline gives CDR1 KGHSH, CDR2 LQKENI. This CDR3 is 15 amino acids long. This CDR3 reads CASSPQGYSTGTQYF. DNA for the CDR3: TGTGCCAGCTCACCACAGGGCTACAGCACAGGTACGCAGTATTTT.

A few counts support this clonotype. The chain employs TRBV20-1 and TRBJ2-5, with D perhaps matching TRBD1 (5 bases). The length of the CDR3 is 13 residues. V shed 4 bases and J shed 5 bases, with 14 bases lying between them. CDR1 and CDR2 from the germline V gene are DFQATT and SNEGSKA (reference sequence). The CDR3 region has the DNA TGCAGTGCTAATGGTGCAGGGCACGAGACCCAGTACTTC. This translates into CSANGAGHETQYF.

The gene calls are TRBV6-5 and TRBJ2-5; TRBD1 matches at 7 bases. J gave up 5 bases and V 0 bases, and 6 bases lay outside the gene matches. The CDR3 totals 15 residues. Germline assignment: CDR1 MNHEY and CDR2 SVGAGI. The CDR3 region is CASSYSRGRYETQYF. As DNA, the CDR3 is TGTGCCAGCAGTTACTCAAGGGGGCGCTACGAGACCCAGTACTTC.

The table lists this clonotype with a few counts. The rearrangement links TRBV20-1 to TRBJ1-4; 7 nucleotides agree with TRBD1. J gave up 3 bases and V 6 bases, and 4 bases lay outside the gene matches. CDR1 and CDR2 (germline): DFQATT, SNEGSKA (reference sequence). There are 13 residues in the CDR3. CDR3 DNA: TGCAGTGCCAGACAGGGCGCTAATGAAAAACTGTTTTTT. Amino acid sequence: CSARQGANEKLFF.

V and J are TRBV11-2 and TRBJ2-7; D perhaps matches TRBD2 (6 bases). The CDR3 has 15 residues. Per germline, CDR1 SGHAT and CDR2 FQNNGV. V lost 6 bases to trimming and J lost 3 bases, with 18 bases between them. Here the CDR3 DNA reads TGTGCCAGCAGTCTGATCCTGGGGGGAGGCTACGAGCAGTACTTC. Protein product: CASSLILGGGYEQYF.

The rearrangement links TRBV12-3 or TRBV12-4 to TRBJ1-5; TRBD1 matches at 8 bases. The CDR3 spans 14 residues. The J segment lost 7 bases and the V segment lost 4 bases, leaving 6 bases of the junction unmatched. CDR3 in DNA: TGTGCCAGCAGTTCGGACAGGGCAATCCAGCCCCAGCATTTT. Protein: CASSSDRAIQPQHF.

CDR3 DNA sequence: TGCGCCAGCAGCCAAGAAGGACAGTCGGAGACCCAGTACTTC. Protein sequence: CASSQEGQSETQYF. The chain employs TRBV4-1 and TRBJ2-5; D is perhaps TRBD1 (6 bases). V was shortened by 0 bases and J by 5 bases, with 10 bases between the two germline ends. CDR3 length: 14 amino acids. CDR1 MGHRA and CDR2 YSYEKL come from the germline V gene.

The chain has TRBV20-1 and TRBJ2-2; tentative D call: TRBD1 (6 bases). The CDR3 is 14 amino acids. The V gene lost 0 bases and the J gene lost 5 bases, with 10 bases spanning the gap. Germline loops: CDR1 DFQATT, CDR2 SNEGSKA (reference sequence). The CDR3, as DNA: TGCAGTGCTAGAGATGGGGGCAGTACCGGGGAGCTGTTTTTT. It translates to CSARDGGSTGELFF.

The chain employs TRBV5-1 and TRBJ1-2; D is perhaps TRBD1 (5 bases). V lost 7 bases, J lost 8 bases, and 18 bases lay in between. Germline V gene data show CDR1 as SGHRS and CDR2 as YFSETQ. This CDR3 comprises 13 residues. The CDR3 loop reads CASGPDNTQGYTF. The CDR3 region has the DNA TGCGCCAGCGGCCCGGACAACACCCAGGGCTACACCTTC.

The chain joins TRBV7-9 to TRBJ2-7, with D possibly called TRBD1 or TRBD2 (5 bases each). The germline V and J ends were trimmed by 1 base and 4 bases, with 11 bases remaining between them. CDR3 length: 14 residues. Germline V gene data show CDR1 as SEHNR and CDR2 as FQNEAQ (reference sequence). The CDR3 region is CASSLGGWGYEQYF. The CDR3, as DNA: TGTGCCAGCAGCTTAGGGGGTTGGGGGTACGAGCAGTACTTC.

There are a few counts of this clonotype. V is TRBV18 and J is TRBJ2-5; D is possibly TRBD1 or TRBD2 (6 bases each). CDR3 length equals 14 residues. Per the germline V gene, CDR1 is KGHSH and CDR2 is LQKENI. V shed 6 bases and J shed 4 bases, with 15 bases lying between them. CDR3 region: CASSSTRGGETQYF. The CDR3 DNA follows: TGTGCCAGCTCGTCGACTAGAGGGGGAGAGACCCAGTACTTC.

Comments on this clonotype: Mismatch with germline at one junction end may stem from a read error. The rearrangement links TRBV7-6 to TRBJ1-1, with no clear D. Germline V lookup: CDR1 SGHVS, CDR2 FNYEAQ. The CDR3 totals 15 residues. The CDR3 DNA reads TGTGCCGGCAGCTTAGAGCAAGTCCCAAACACTGAAGCTTTCTTT. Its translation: CAGSLEQVPNTEAFF.